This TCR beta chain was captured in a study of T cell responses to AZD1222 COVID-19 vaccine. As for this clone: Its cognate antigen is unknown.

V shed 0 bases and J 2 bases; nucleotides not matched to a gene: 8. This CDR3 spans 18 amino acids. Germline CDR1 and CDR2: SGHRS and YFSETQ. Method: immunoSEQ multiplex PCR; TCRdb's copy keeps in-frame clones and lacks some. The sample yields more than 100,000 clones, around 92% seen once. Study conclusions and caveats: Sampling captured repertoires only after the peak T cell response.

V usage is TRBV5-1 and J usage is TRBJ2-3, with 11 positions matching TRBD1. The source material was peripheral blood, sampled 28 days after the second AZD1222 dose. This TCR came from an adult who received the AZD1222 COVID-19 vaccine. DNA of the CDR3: TGCGCCAGCAGCTTGGAGCCGGGACAGGGGGGAGACACAGATACGCAGTATTTT. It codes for CASSLEPGQGGDTDTQYF.